This T cell receptor beta chain was retrieved from a study of CD8 T cells in Susac syndrome. RNA was extracted with the RNeasy kit, and a quantity of roughly 0.5 to 1 ug was reverse transcribed using random hexamers. In TCRdb, the immunoSEQ multiplex PCR reads were re-called with MiXCR into one record per CDR3 protein. The table has under 150,000 distinct CDR3 sequences, roughly 80% seen once. Looked up from germline, CDR1 is MDHEN and CDR2 is SYDVKM. The CDR3 covers 16 residues. V gave up 4 bases and J gave up 4 bases, with 18 bases separating them. Both CD4+ and CD8+ T cells were negatively isolated, and TEMRA cells underwent FACS enrichment.

The gene calls are TRBV28 and TRBJ2-3; a weak D match, TRBD2 (6 bases). Material for sequencing was CD8+ T cells from PBMCs. This receptor was obtained from a human donor with multiple sclerosis. CDR3 sequence reads: CASSSRLEPAPDTQYF. The CDR3 region has the DNA TGTGCCAGCAGTTCCCGACTAGAACCCGCCCCAGATACGCAGTATTTT. The variable domain in full, completed from reference TRBV28 and TRBJ2-3, reads DVKVTQSSRYLVKRTGEKVFLECVQDMDHENMFWYRQDPGLGLRLIYFSYDVKMKEKGDIPEGYSVSREKKERFSLILESASTNQTSMYLCASSSRLEPAPDTQYFGPGTRLTVL.